Below are 15 T cell receptor beta chains sequenced from a single sample in a study of cytomegalovirus exposure and HLA in healthy donors. A multiplex PCR was run with 60 Vbeta primers and 13 Jbeta primers. Sequencing used immunoSEQ multiplex PCR; TCRdb keeps in-frame clones, though not all of them. The profile shows approximately 100,000 clones, around 83% of them singletons. The sample taken for sequencing was PBMCs. Every receptor here comes from a man aged 25-45 years in good health and CMV-seronegative.

V usage is TRBV11-2 and J usage is TRBJ2-3, with D unresolved. V lost 5 bases and J lost 4, with 7 bases in between. The CDR3 is 12 residues long. The germline V gene encodes CDR1 SGHAT and CDR2 FQNNGV. CDR3 coding DNA: TGTGCCAGCAGCCCGGTTGCAGATACGCAGTATTTT. Translating it yields CASSPVADTQYF.

As DNA, the CDR3 is TGCGCCAGCAGCCAAGGAGTGACAGAGAGCTACGAGCAGTACTTC. It yields the protein CASSQGVTESYEQYF. V is TRBV4-1 and J is TRBJ2-7; the D gene is possibly TRBD1 (5 bases). The CDR3 totals 15 residues. With 1 base removed from V and 3 bases from J, the gap between germline ends came to 13 bases. Germline CDR1 MGHRA, CDR2 YSYEKL.

The rearrangement links TRBV13 to TRBJ2-3, with TRBD2 matching over 13 bases. The J segment lost 0 bases and the V segment lost 3 bases, leaving 0 bases of the junction unmatched. The CDR3 spans 16 residues. Germline CDR1 and CDR2: PRHDT and FYEKMQ (reference sequence). The CDR3 sequence: CASSLGLAGSTDTQYF. In nucleotides, the CDR3 is TGTGCCAGCAGCTTGGGACTAGCGGGGAGCACAGATACGCAGTATTTT.

The CDR3 here is CASSELWGTTNQETQYF. CDR3 nucleotides: TGTGCCAGCAGTGAGTTGTGGGGGACTACCAATCAAGAGACCCAGTACTTC. This chain joins TRBV2 and TRBJ2-5; 7 bases align to TRBD2. Germline CDR1 is SNHLY and CDR2 is FYNNEI. V shed 3 bases and J 2 bases; nucleotides not matched to a gene: 12. This CDR3 has 17 amino acids.

The chain combines TRBV7-2 with TRBJ2-2, with a tentative D call TRBD2 (5 bases). CDR1 is SGHTA and CDR2 is FQGNSA in the germline V gene. This CDR3 has 14 amino acids. V lost 5 bases and J lost 2, with 9 bases in between. CDR3 region: CASSGGSNTGELFF. In DNA, the CDR3 is TGTGCCAGCAGCGGCGGGTCCAACACCGGGGAGCTGTTTTTT.

The chain is built from TRBV28 and TRBJ2-7, with D unclear. CDR3 length: 11 residues. Deletions cut 3 bases from V and 3 bases from J, with 3 bases between. Germline assignment: CDR1 MDHEN and CDR2 SYDVKM. This CDR3 is CASSFVYEQYF. For the CDR3, the DNA is TGTGCCAGCAGTTTCGTCTACGAGCAGTACTTC. The full variable domain, completed using reference TRBV28 and TRBJ2-7, is DVKVTQSSRYLVKRTGEKVFLECVQDMDHENMFWYRQDPGLGLRLIYFSYDVKMKEKGDIPEGYSVSREKKERFSLILESASTNQTSMYLCASSFVYEQYFGPGTRLTVT.

This clone was counted once. V is TRBV7-8 and J is TRBJ2-2, with 7 nucleotides matching TRBD2. Germline lookup yields CDR1 SGHVS and CDR2 FQNEAQ. CDR3 size: 16 residues. The junction had 4 bases not matched to a gene; V was cut back by 1 base and J by 2 bases. Here the CDR3 DNA reads TGTGCCAGCAGCTTAGAGGTAGCGGGTAACACCGGGGAGCTGTTTTTT. Residues: CASSLEVAGNTGELFF.

The CDR3, as DNA: TGTGCCAGCAGCTTAATGGAGGTAGGCTCCTACGAGCAGTACTTC. It specifies CASSLMEVGSYEQYF. This rearrangement joins TRBV11-1 to TRBJ2-7; possibly TRBD2 for D (5 bases). The CDR3 extends over 15 amino acids. V lost 2 bases, J lost 0 bases, and 11 bases lay in between. Germline V CDR1 and CDR2: SGHAT, FQDESV (reference sequence).

The chain recombines TRBV6-5 with TRBJ1-3, with D maybe TRBD1 (5 bases). There are 15 residues in the CDR3. Germline V gene lookup returns CDR1 MNHEY and CDR2 SVGAGI. V was trimmed by 6 bases and J by 1 base, leaving 13 bases between them. DNA for the CDR3: TGTGCCAGCAGCCAGGGACTGAAATCTGGAAACACCATATATTTT. It yields the protein CASSQGLKSGNTIYF.

The chain is built from TRBV7-9 and TRBJ1-2; D may be TRBD1 (5 bases). V was pared by 4 bases and J by 7 bases, with 13 bases between. Germline values: CDR1 SEHNR, CDR2 FQNEAQ (reference sequence). CDR3 length: 13 residues. The CDR3: CASSSTQGRGYTF. CDR3 DNA: TGTGCCAGCAGCTCCACCCAGGGTCGTGGCTACACCTTC.

This chain joins TRBV11-3 and TRBJ2-1; 10 nucleotides match TRBD2. The CDR3 totals 18 residues. The germline V gene has CDR1 SGHNT and CDR2 YENEEA. V was clipped by 5 bases and J by 3 bases; unmatched bases: 13. CDR3 DNA: TGTGCCAGCAGCCCAAGGGCCATACTAGCGGGGTACTACAATGAGCAGTTCTTC. It translates to CASSPRAILAGYYNEQFF.

The V gene is TRBV29-1, the J gene TRBJ2-2, with 9 bases matching TRBD1. Per the germline V gene, CDR1 is SQVTM and CDR2 is ANQGSEA. This CDR3 has 16 amino acids. Unmatched junction bases numbered 7, after V lost 4 bases and J lost 1 base. This CDR3 is CSVGQTGGRNTGELFF. DNA for the CDR3: TGCAGCGTTGGTCAGACAGGGGGACGGAACACCGGGGAGCTGTTTTTT.

The V call is TRBV13, the J call TRBJ2-3, with 8 bases that match TRBD2. This CDR3 is built from 16 residues. With V trimmed by 5 bases and J by 7 bases, 14 bases remained unmatched. Germline V CDR1 and CDR2: PRHDT, FYEKMQ (reference sequence). The CDR3 coding sequence is TGTGCCAGCAGCAGACCCGGGGGGGCGGCACTAAATACGCAGTATTTT. It encodes CASSRPGGAALNTQYF.

CDR3 coding DNA: TGTGCCAGCAGGGTATTACAGGGGGAATCCTACGAGCAGTACTTC. It yields the protein CASRVLQGESYEQYF. The J gene is TRBJ2-7, the V gene TRBV2, with 8 positions matching TRBD1. The V gene's germline CDR1 is SNHLY and CDR2 FYNNEI. CDR3 length: 15 residues. The V segment lost 6 bases and the J segment 1 base; nucleotides outside the gene matches: 8.

The chain uses TRBV7-9 and TRBJ1-4; unclear D gene. Deletions cut 5 bases from V and 3 bases from J, with 10 bases between. Germline V CDR1 and CDR2: SEHNR, FQNEAQ (reference sequence). CDR3 length: 14 amino acids. CDR3 loop: CASSLRPANEKLFF. For the CDR3, the DNA is TGTGCCAGCAGCCTGCGGCCAGCTAATGAAAAACTGTTTTTT. The variable domain in full, with the rest retrieved from reference TRBV7-9 and TRBJ1-4, is DTGVSQNPRHKITKRGQNVTFRCDPISEHNRLYWYRQTLGQGPEFLTYFQNEAQLEKSRLLSDRFSAERPKGSFSTLEIQRTEQGDSAMYLCASSLRPANEKLFFGSGTQLSVL.